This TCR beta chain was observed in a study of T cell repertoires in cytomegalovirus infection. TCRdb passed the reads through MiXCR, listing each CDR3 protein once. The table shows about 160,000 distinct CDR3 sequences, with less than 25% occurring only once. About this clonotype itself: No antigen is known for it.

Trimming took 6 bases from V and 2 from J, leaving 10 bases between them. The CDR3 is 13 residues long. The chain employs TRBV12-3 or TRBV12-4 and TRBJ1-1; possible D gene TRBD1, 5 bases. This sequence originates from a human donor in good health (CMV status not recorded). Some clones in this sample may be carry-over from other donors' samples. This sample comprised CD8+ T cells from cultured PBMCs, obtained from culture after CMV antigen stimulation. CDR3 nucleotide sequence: TGTGCCAGCAGGGGGGTCGGAAACACTGAAGCTTTCTTT. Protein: CASRGVGNTEAFF.